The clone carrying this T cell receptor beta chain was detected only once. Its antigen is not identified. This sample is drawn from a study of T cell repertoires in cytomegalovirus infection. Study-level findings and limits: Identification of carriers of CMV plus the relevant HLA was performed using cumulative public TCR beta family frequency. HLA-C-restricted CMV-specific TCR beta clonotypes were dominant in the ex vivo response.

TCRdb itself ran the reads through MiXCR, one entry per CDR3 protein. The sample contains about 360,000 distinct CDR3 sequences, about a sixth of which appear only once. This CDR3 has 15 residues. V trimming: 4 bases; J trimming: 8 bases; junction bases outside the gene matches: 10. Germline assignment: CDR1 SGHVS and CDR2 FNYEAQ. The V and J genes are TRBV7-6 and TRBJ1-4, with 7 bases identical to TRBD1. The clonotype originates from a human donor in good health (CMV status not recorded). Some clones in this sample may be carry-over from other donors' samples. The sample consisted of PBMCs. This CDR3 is CASSSQGGPGEKLFF. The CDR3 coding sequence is TGTGCCAGCAGCTCCCAGGGGGGACCAGGAGAAAAACTGTTTTTT.